This T cell receptor (beta chain) stems from a study of blood T cell repertoires in COVID-19. For the study at large: From the United States, Italy and Spain came samples of acute and convalescent COVID-19. Nucleic acid was either cDNA or gDNA, and it came from T cells, B-cell-depleted T cells, or PBMCs.

Living in 24 US areas, the participants were between about 18 and 100 years of age. In germline, CDR1 is SGHKS, CDR2 YYEKEE (reference sequence). The CDR3 totals 16 residues. V shed 2 bases and J shed 1 base, with 13 bases lying between them. Produced via immunoSEQ multiplex PCR; TCRdb's table is partial and in-frame only. The sample lists fewer than 200,000 clones, approximately 80% occurring once. Sequenced: PBMCs or T cells enriched from blood (not recorded which). The chain is built from TRBV5-5 and TRBJ2-1; D might be TRBD2 (5 bases). This clonotype was sampled from a man aged 50-59 years who had recovered from COVID-19. CDR3 amino acids: CASSFRAAASYNEQFF. The CDR3 DNA follows: TGTGCCAGCAGCTTTCGTGCAGCGGCGTCCTACAATGAGCAGTTCTTC.